This entry lists 6 T cell receptor beta chains sequenced from one sample in a study of cytomegalovirus exposure and HLA in healthy donors. Use of 60 Vbeta and 13 Jbeta primers characterized the PCR. Profiling relied on immunoSEQ multiplex PCR, and the TCRdb table lists in-frame clones only, not all of them. The sample includes around 180,000 clones, about 80% of them seen just once. Sequencing was done on a sample of PBMCs. These receptors were collected from a woman aged 18 to 35 in good health and CMV-seropositive.

The chain carries TRBV5-1 and TRBJ2-5, with TRBD2 identical over 11 bases. J lost 6 bases, V lost 3 bases, and 4 bases had no gene match. This CDR3 has 14 residues. Germline CDR1 reads SGHRS; CDR2 reads YFSETQ. CDR3 coding DNA: TGCGCCAGCAGCTCAACTAGCGGGGGTAAGACCCAGTACTTC. It is translated as CASSSTSGGKTQYF.

The DNA of the CDR3 is TGTGCCAGCAGCTGGGCCGACAGGAGGTCCCAGTACTTC. Amino acids: CASSWADRRSQYF. The chain employs TRBV5-4 and TRBJ2-5, with a possible D match to TRBD1 (6 bases). CDR1 and CDR2 from the germline V gene are SGHNT and YYREEE (reference sequence). The CDR3 has 13 residues. Trimming left V 3 bases short and J 9 bases short, with 15 bases between.

CDR3: CASSLVTTGYEAFF. CDR3 nucleotides: TGTGCCAGCAGCTTAGTTACGACAGGGTACGAAGCTTTCTTT. This rearrangement joins TRBV7-2 to TRBJ1-1, with TRBD1 matching over 7 bases. Germline V gene data show CDR1 as SGHTA and CDR2 as FQGNSA. The CDR3 runs 14 residues. The V segment lost 1 base and the J segment 8 bases; nucleotides outside the gene matches: 7.

This chain uses TRBV5-1 with TRBJ2-7; D perhaps matches TRBD1 (5 bases). The CDR3 is made up of 12 amino acids. Trimming removed 2 bases from V and 4 bases from J, with 7 bases in between. CDR1 is SGHRS and CDR2 is YFSETQ in the germline V gene. CDR3 region: CASSFQGYEQYF. In DNA, the CDR3 is TGCGCCAGCAGCTTCCAGGGATACGAGCAGTACTTC.

This clone was observed a handful of times. This chain joins TRBV4-3 and TRBJ1-1; D gene uncertain. CDR1 is LGHNA, CDR2 YSLEER, per germline. This CDR3 is 11 amino acids long. Trimming took off 2 bases at V and 7 bases at J, with 5 bases between the two ends. The chain's CDR3 is CASSQSNEAFF. The DNA of the CDR3 is TGCGCCAGCAGCCAATCAAATGAAGCTTTCTTT.

The chain uses TRBV7-6 and TRBJ1-1; TRBD1 matches at 8 bases. CDR3 length equals 18 residues. The trim removed 7 bases at V and 2 bases at J, leaving 18 bases unmatched. Germline V gene sequence: CDR1 SGHVS, CDR2 FNYEAQ. The CDR3 loop reads CASTPPARGRLFNTEAFF. The DNA of the CDR3 is TGTGCCAGCACCCCTCCCGCCAGGGGGCGGCTATTTAACACTGAAGCTTTCTTT. Complete variable domain (other parts from reference TRBV7-6 and TRBJ1-1): GAGVSQSPRYKVTKRGQDVALRCDPISGHVSLYWYRQALGQGPEFLTYFNYEAQQDKSGLPNDRFSAERPEGSISTLTIQRTEQRDSAMYRCASTPPARGRLFNTEAFFGQGTRLTVV.